These T cell receptor beta chains were read from a single sample in a study of CD8+CD57+ T cells in acquired aplastic anemia. TCRdb reanalysed the reads using MiXCR and keeps one entry per CDR3 protein. The sample lists around 190,000 distinct CDR3 sequences; approximately 48% were seen once. The sequencing sample was made of sorted CD4+, CD8+, or CD8+CD57+ T cells (not recorded which) from PBMCs. The receptor source for this set is a human donor with aplastic anemia. Each CDR3 is given with its conserved first and last residue. A D gene is named only where the DNA matches it firmly. Clone size appears in some rows only: once, few, many, or a class for an expanded clone.

clone size: -; V gene: TRBV2; D gene: -; J gene: TRBJ1-6; CDR3 protein: CASRHRGDDSPLHF; CDR3 DNA: TGTGCCAGCAGACACCGGGGCGATGATTCACCCCTCCACTTT
clone size: -; V gene: TRBV7-6; D gene: -; J gene: TRBJ2-7; CDR3 protein: CASSLSGVASEQYF; CDR3 DNA: TGTGCCAGCAGCTTATCCGGGGTAGCGTCCGAGCAGTACTTC
clone size: few; V gene: TRBV30; D gene: -; J gene: TRBJ1-1; CDR3 protein: CAWSKNTEAFF; CDR3 DNA: TGTGCCTGGAGTAAAAACACTGAAGCTTTCTTT
clone size: -; V gene: TRBV27; D gene: -; J gene: TRBJ2-3; CDR3 protein: CASNLFRGWPTDTQYF; CDR3 DNA: TGTGCCAGCAACCTCTTCAGGGGCTGGCCCACAGATACGCAGTATTTT
clone size: -; V gene: TRBV2; D gene: -; J gene: TRBJ1-6; CDR3 protein: CASSGQRNSPLHF; CDR3 DNA: TGTGCCAGTTCGGGCCAGAGAAATTCACCCCTCCACTTT
clone size: -; V gene: TRBV15; D gene: TRBD1; J gene: TRBJ2-3; CDR3 protein: CATSRDRTGPDTQYF; CDR3 DNA: TGTGCCACCAGCAGAGATCGGACAGGGCCAGATACGCAGTATTTT
clone size: few; V gene: TRBV10-3; D gene: TRBD2; J gene: TRBJ2-7; CDR3 protein: CATGGAYEQYF; CDR3 DNA: TGTGCCACCGGGGGGGCCTACGAGCAGTACTTC
clone size: -; V gene: TRBV4-1; D gene: TRBD1; J gene: TRBJ1-6; CDR3 protein: CASSHHTGESGRSPLHF; CDR3 DNA: TGCGCCAGCAGCCACCATACAGGGGAAAGCGGCCGCTCACCCCTCCACTTT
clone size: many; V gene: TRBV20-1; D gene: TRBD1; J gene: TRBJ1-1; CDR3 protein: CSASRQGWDPNTEAFF; CDR3 DNA: TGCAGTGCCTCTCGACAGGGTTGGGACCCGAACACTGAAGCTTTCTTT
clone size: many; V gene: TRBV7-9; D gene: -; J gene: TRBJ1-6; CDR3 protein: CASSLDSPLHF; CDR3 DNA: TGTGCCAGCAGCTTAGATTCACCCCTCCACTTT
clone size: -; V gene: TRBV20-1; D gene: -; J gene: TRBJ1-5; CDR3 protein: CSAVAGFNQPQHF; CDR3 DNA: TGCAGTGCTGTGGCGGGGTTCAATCAGCCTCAGCATTTT
clone size: few; V gene: TRBV2; D gene: -; J gene: TRBJ2-7; CDR3 protein: CASSHALYEQYF; CDR3 DNA: TGTGCCAGCAGCCATGCCCTCTACGAGCAGTACTTC
clone size: -; V gene: TRBV10-2; D gene: -; J gene: TRBJ2-5; CDR3 protein: CASKVSETQYF; CDR3 DNA: TGCGCCAGCAAGGTTAGCGAGACCCAGTACTTC
clone size: -; V gene: TRBV25-1; D gene: -; J gene: TRBJ1-1; CDR3 protein: CASSERGPNTEAFF; CDR3 DNA: TGTGCCAGCAGTGAGAGGGGACCGAACACTGAAGCTTTCTTT
clone size: -; V gene: TRBV5-1; D gene: -; J gene: TRBJ2-5; CDR3 protein: CASSSTGTPGGETQYF; CDR3 DNA: TGCGCCAGCAGCTCAACTGGGACTCCTGGGGGAGAGACCCAGTACTTC
clone size: -; V gene: TRBV19; D gene: TRBD2; J gene: TRBJ2-3; CDR3 protein: CASSIRAGEVDTQYF; CDR3 DNA: TGTGCCAGTAGTATTCGAGCGGGGGAGGTAGATACGCAGTATTTT
clone size: many; V gene: TRBV24-1; D gene: -; J gene: TRBJ2-3; CDR3 protein: CATGLHGNPDTQYF; CDR3 DNA: TGTGCCACCGGACTGCACGGCAACCCAGATACGCAGTATTTT
clone size: -; V gene: TRBV7-2; D gene: TRBD1; J gene: TRBJ2-3; CDR3 protein: CASSRQGTDTQYF; CDR3 DNA: TGTGCCAGCAGCCGACAGGGTACAGATACGCAGTATTTT
clone size: -; V gene: TRBV20-1; D gene: TRBD2; J gene: TRBJ2-7; CDR3 protein: CSALTSAVSYEQYF; CDR3 DNA: TGCAGTGCCCTGACTAGCGCAGTCTCCTACGAGCAGTACTTC
clone size: many; V gene: TRBV10-1; D gene: TRBD1; J gene: TRBJ1-2; CDR3 protein: CANPRRGHGYTF; CDR3 DNA: TGCGCCAACCCGCGGAGGGGGCATGGCTACACCTTC
clone size: -; V gene: TRBV15; D gene: -; J gene: TRBJ2-2; CDR3 protein: CATSRGRTGELFF; CDR3 DNA: TGTGCCACCAGCAGAGGTCGGACCGGGGAGCTGTTTTTT
clone size: many; V gene: TRBV19; D gene: -; J gene: TRBJ2-1; CDR3 protein: CASSIRQFAGGYNEQFF; CDR3 DNA: TGTGCCAGTAGTATCCGACAGTTTGCGGGTGGATACAATGAGCAGTTCTTC
clone size: many; V gene: TRBV29-1; D gene: -; J gene: TRBJ1-1; CDR3 protein: CSVRDLGNTEAFF; CDR3 DNA: TGCAGCGTAAGGGATCTAGGGAACACTGAAGCTTTCTTT
clone size: -; V gene: TRBV2; D gene: TRBD2; J gene: TRBJ2-5; CDR3 protein: CASRLGLAETQYF; CDR3 DNA: TGTGCCAGCAGACTCGGACTAGCAGAGACCCAGTACTTC
clone size: -; V gene: TRBV7-3; D gene: TRBD2; J gene: TRBJ2-7; CDR3 protein: CASSWGLVTYEQYF; CDR3 DNA: TGTGCCAGCAGCTGGGGACTAGTCACCTACGAGCAGTACTTC
clone size: -; V gene: TRBV12-3/TRBV12-4; D gene: -; J gene: TRBJ1-1; CDR3 protein: CASSLQGGTEAFF; CDR3 DNA: TGTGCCAGCAGTTTACAGGGAGGCACTGAAGCTTTCTTT
clone size: once; V gene: TRBV7-9; D gene: -; J gene: TRBJ1-6; CDR3 protein: CASSKDPVNSPLHF; CDR3 DNA: TGTGCCAGCAGCAAAGATCCAGTGAATTCACCCCTCCACTTT
clone size: many; V gene: TRBV6-2/TRBV6-3; D gene: TRBD1; J gene: TRBJ1-2; CDR3 protein: CASSSGTGNYGYTF; CDR3 DNA: TGTGCCAGCAGTTCCGGGACAGGGAACTATGGCTACACCTTC
clone size: -; V gene: TRBV10-1; D gene: -; J gene: TRBJ1-2; CDR3 protein: CASRGRNYGYTF; CDR3 DNA: TGCGCCAGCAGAGGGCGGAACTATGGCTACACCTTC
clone size: many; V gene: TRBV5-1; D gene: TRBD1; J gene: TRBJ2-7; CDR3 protein: CASRTGTASYEQYF; CDR3 DNA: TGCGCCAGCAGAACCGGGACAGCTTCATACGAGCAGTACTTC
clone size: few; V gene: TRBV12-3/TRBV12-4; D gene: TRBD2; J gene: TRBJ2-3; CDR3 protein: CASTKGAPKTGGDTQYF; CDR3 DNA: TGTGCCAGCACCAAAGGGGCCCCGAAGACGGGGGGAGATACGCAGTATTTT
clone size: once; V gene: TRBV5-8; D gene: TRBD2; J gene: TRBJ2-7; CDR3 protein: CASTMGLAGGYEQYF; CDR3 DNA: TGTGCCAGCACTATGGGACTAGCGGGGGGTTACGAGCAGTACTTC
clone size: many; V gene: TRBV24-1; D gene: -; J gene: TRBJ1-3; CDR3 protein: CATRDNSGNTIYF; CDR3 DNA: TGTGCCACCAGGGACAACTCTGGAAACACCATATATTTT
clone size: few; V gene: TRBV7-6; D gene: -; J gene: TRBJ2-6; CDR3 protein: CASSAAGANVLTF; CDR3 DNA: TGTGCCAGCAGCGCAGCTGGGGCCAACGTCCTGACTTTC
clone size: many; V gene: TRBV20-1; D gene: -; J gene: TRBJ2-1; CDR3 protein: CSAPTGILYNEQFF; CDR3 DNA: TGCAGTGCTCCAACCGGGATCCTTTACAATGAGCAGTTCTTC
clone size: once; V gene: TRBV29-1; D gene: TRBD1; J gene: TRBJ1-1; CDR3 protein: CSVLTGVEAFF; CDR3 DNA: TGCAGCGTGCTAACAGGGGTGGAAGCTTTCTTT
clone size: many; V gene: TRBV19; D gene: -; J gene: TRBJ2-3; CDR3 protein: CASSISGGPSTDTQYF; CDR3 DNA: TGTGCCAGTAGTATCAGTGGGGGCCCTAGCACAGATACGCAGTATTTT
clone size: -; V gene: TRBV10-3; D gene: TRBD1; J gene: TRBJ2-7; CDR3 protein: CAISDLGTAYESYF; CDR3 DNA: TGTGCCATCAGTGACCTCGGGACAGCGTATGAGTCGTACTTC
clone size: -; V gene: TRBV29-1; D gene: TRBD2; J gene: TRBJ2-1; CDR3 protein: CSVASGRDNEQFF; CDR3 DNA: TGCAGCGTTGCGAGCGGGAGGGACAATGAGCAGTTCTTC
clone size: -; V gene: TRBV12-3/TRBV12-4; D gene: -; J gene: TRBJ2-7; CDR3 protein: CASSYWEWYEQYF; CDR3 DNA: TGTGCCAGCAGTTATTGGGAGTGGTACGAGCAGTACTTC
clone size: -; V gene: TRBV29-1; D gene: -; J gene: TRBJ1-1; CDR3 protein: CSVPTNTEAFF; CDR3 DNA: TGCAGCGTTCCCACTAACACTGAAGCTTTCTTT
clone size: few; V gene: TRBV11-1; D gene: TRBD1; J gene: TRBJ2-2; CDR3 protein: CASSLPPGTGVNTGELFF; CDR3 DNA: TGTGCCAGCAGCTTACCGCCCGGGACAGGGGTGAACACCGGGGAGCTGTTTTTT
clone size: once; V gene: TRBV25-1; D gene: -; J gene: TRBJ1-1; CDR3 protein: CASSLPTGNTEAFF; CDR3 DNA: TGTGCCAGCAGCTTGCCCACAGGGAACACTGAAGCTTTCTTT
clone size: -; V gene: TRBV29-1; D gene: -; J gene: TRBJ2-7; CDR3 protein: CSVDVRGSYEQYF; CDR3 DNA: TGCAGCGTTGATGTCAGGGGAAGCTACGAGCAGTACTTC
clone size: -; V gene: TRBV10-3; D gene: -; J gene: TRBJ2-1; CDR3 protein: CASSYSQGGYYNEQFF; CDR3 DNA: TGTGCCAGCAGTTACTCACAGGGAGGGTACTACAATGAGCAGTTCTTC
clone size: -; V gene: TRBV29-1; D gene: -; J gene: TRBJ2-5; CDR3 protein: CSVRVGGETQYF; CDR3 DNA: TGCAGCGTTCGTGTGGGGGGAGAGACCCAGTACTTC
clone size: once; V gene: TRBV2; D gene: -; J gene: TRBJ1-2; CDR3 protein: CASSEAANYGYTF; CDR3 DNA: TGTGCCAGCAGTGAGGCAGCTAACTATGGCTACACCTTC
clone size: -; V gene: TRBV5-1; D gene: TRBD1; J gene: TRBJ2-7; CDR3 protein: CASSSGTASYEQYF; CDR3 DNA: TGCGCCAGCAGCTCCGGGACAGCATCCTACGAGCAGTACTTC
clone size: -; V gene: TRBV5-4; D gene: TRBD1; J gene: TRBJ2-3; CDR3 protein: CACSSGGFRTDTQYF; CDR3 DNA: TGTGCCTGCAGCTCAGGGGGCTTTAGGACAGATACGCAGTATTTT
clone size: few; V gene: TRBV27; D gene: TRBD2; J gene: TRBJ2-1; CDR3 protein: CASSLSSRGGLRGRLEQFF; CDR3 DNA: TGTGCCAGCAGTTTATCTTCGCGGGGGGGCCTCAGAGGTAGGTTGGAGCAGTTCTTC
clone size: few; V gene: TRBV7-9; D gene: -; J gene: TRBJ2-7; CDR3 protein: CASSQTGQRYF; CDR3 DNA: TGTGCCAGCAGCCAGACTGGACAGAGGTACTTC